This T cell receptor (beta chain) was profiled in a study of identical twins. Using its own MiXCR run on the 5' RACE reads, TCRdb lists one record per CDR3 protein. The sample shows around 1.7 million distinct CDR3 sequences, less than 35% of them seen only once. On this clonotype: One junction end does not reproduce the germline sequence, and a read error may be involved.

CDR1 is DFQATT, CDR2 SNEGSKA, per germline (reference sequence). There are 15 residues in the CDR3. The sample was cord blood. The receptor comes from a newborn girl in good health. The J gene is TRBJ2-3, the V gene TRBV20-1, with 10 nucleotides matching TRBD2. The CDR3 loop reads CSAVLAGLSTDAQYF. The CDR3 DNA sequence: TGCAGTGCTGTACTAGCGGGACTGAGCACAGATGCGCAGTATTTT.